This paragraph covers one TCR beta chain sequence. Per the study methods: By means of reference gene primer amplification, nucleated cell counts were estimated. Clones were sequenced by immunoSEQ multiplex PCR, and TCRdb holds only the in-frame ones, with some missing. V, J and clone size were drawn from that table, and D and trimming were deduced from the DNA. The sample contains about 200,000 clones, nearly 90% of which appear only once. The data belong to a study of blood T cell repertoires in COVID-19. Study background: Samples taken during acute and convalescent COVID-19 were collected in the United States, Italy and Spain. Sample material is recorded as cDNA or gDNA derived from T cells, B-cell-depleted T cells, or PBMCs.

The V and J ends lost 4 bases and 6 bases, in that order; junction bases with no gene match: 6. The CDR3 spans 14 residues. Germline lookup yields CDR1 SGHRS and CDR2 YFSETQ. The gene calls are TRBV5-1 and TRBJ2-3; 9 nucleotides agree with TRBD1. The source material was peripheral blood. The clonotype originates from a man aged 60-69 years with active or convalescent COVID-19. The CDR3 DNA sequence: TGCGCCAGCAGCCGGGGACAGGGCCCTGATACGCAGTATTTT. Translation: CASSRGQGPDTQYF.